The clone carrying this T cell receptor beta chain was seen repeatedly, ten times or more. Its target is not known. A universal primer site was added by template switching, and unique molecular identifiers were carried by the cDNA. TCRdb re-analysed the 5' RACE reads in MiXCR, keeping a single row per CDR3 protein. Of 570,000 or so distinct CDR3 sequences listed, 9.5% to 10% are singletons. Every sampled donor was Caucasian and healthy. The CDR3 sequence is 15 residues long. The V and J ends lost 1 base and 2 bases, in that order; junction bases with no gene match: 2. Germline CDR1 is SEHNR and CDR2 is FQNEAQ (reference sequence). The entry originates in a study of identical twins. Whole-study findings and limits: Cord blood beta clonotypes present at high abundance carried fewer insertions; no such pattern appeared in memory repertoires. For zero-insertion analyses, partial confounding could come from invariant MAIT and iNKT cells.

These data were likewise used in another study, on yellow fever vaccine responses in identical twins.

V and J are TRBV7-9 and TRBJ2-7; TRBD1 matches at 10 bases. The sequence was collected from a woman in her late teens or twenties in good health. Sequencing used PBMCs. As DNA, the CDR3 is TGTGCCAGCAGCTTAGGACAGGGGGCAACCTACGAGCAGTACTTC. Translating gives CASSLGQGATYEQYF.